This T cell receptor (beta chain) was sequenced for a study of T cell changes during pregnancy in multiple sclerosis. Some clones are missing from TCRdb's copy, which holds only in-frame ones; the method was immunoSEQ multiplex PCR. The sample includes 26,000 or so clones, around 90% of them seen just once. This CDR3 is built from 12 residues. Germline V gene sequence: CDR1 MDHEN, CDR2 SYDVKM. V dropped 8 bases and J dropped 4 bases, with 10 bases sitting between them. Sequencing used CD4+ T cells from peripheral blood mononuclear cells, obtained in the first trimester of pregnancy. The source is a female donor in good health, enrolled as a control in a pregnancy study. The genes are TRBV28 and TRBJ2-3; possibly TRBD2 for D (6 bases). CDR3 nucleotides: TGTGCCAGCGGAGGGTCTGCAGATACGCAGTATTTT. Translating it yields CASGGSADTQYF.